These 27 T cell receptor beta chains originate from one sample sequenced in a study of human T cells and chemical hapten exposure. Sample time point: pre-sensitization, week 0. The treatment denotes: therapeutic diphenylcyclopropenone sensitization with weekly scalp DPC. TCRdb reanalysed the RACE reads using MiXCR and keeps one entry per CDR3 protein. This table has tens of thousands of distinct CDR3 sequences, 8% to 10% appearing once. The input for sequencing was whole blood, taken in connection with sensitization to the hapten diphenylcyclopropenone (DPC). The origin of the receptors is a man aged 40-55 years with alopecia areata. Some clones in this sample may be carry-over from other donors' samples.

The chain employs TRBV28 and TRBJ2-2; D is ambiguous. CDR3 length: 15 amino acids. Trimming pared 1 base from V and 6 bases from J, leaving 12 bases between. CDR1 is MDHEN, CDR2 SYDVKM, per germline. CDR3 protein: CASSLSTVIPGELFF. The CDR3 DNA reads as TGTGCCAGCAGTTTATCCACGGTGATTCCCGGGGAGCTGTTTTTT.

This clonotype was picked up many times. This rearrangement joins TRBV18 to TRBJ2-1; D gene unclear. The germline gives CDR1 KGHSH, CDR2 LQKENI. This CDR3 region has 13 residues. The ends were cut back, 3 bases at V and 6 bases at J, with 9 bases in the middle. The CDR3: CASSPDASNEQFF. CDR3 nucleotide sequence: TGTGCCAGCTCACCGGACGCCTCCAATGAGCAGTTCTTC.

This clonotype was detected many times. The V call is TRBV28, the J call TRBJ2-2; 7 nucleotides match TRBD1. V lost 5 bases and J lost 1; bases outside the gene matches: 4. This CDR3 has 15 amino acids. Looked up from germline, CDR1 is MDHEN and CDR2 is SYDVKM. The CDR3 DNA reads TGTGCCAGCAGTGGACAGGTTATGAACACCGGGGAGCTGTTTTTT. Translating gives CASSGQVMNTGELFF.

In its sample, this clonotype was seen a few times. V is TRBV7-9 and J is TRBJ2-5, with 8 positions matching TRBD2. CDR1 and CDR2 from the germline V gene are SEHNR and FQNEAQ (reference sequence). V trimming: 5 bases; J trimming: 7 bases; junction bases outside the gene matches: 12. This CDR3 has 15 residues. CDR3: CASSPEGASGGTQYF. The CDR3 DNA is TGTGCCAGCAGCCCCGAAGGAGCCAGCGGGGGGACCCAGTACTTC.

This clonotype was seen many times. The rearrangement joins TRBV12-5 to TRBJ2-2, with D tentatively TRBD2 (5 bases). CDR3 length: 15 residues. V lost 0 bases and J lost 3, with 8 bases in between. CDR1 is LGHNT, CDR2 FRNRAP, per germline. The CDR3 DNA follows: TGTGCTAGTGGTTTGGTACACGGGGACACCGGGGAGCTGTTTTTT. It codes for CASGLVHGDTGELFF.

V gene TRBV5-1 combines with J gene TRBJ2-1, with 9 nucleotides matching TRBD1. Looked up from germline, CDR1 is SGHRS and CDR2 is YFSETQ. J gave up 6 bases and V 2 bases, and 9 bases lay outside the gene matches. The length of the CDR3 is 16 residues. The CDR3 DNA sequence: TGCGCCAGCAGCTTTACCGGGACAGGGTTAGTCAATGAGCAGTTCTTC. Residues: CASSFTGTGLVNEQFF.

There are many counts of this clonotype. The chain employs TRBV19 and TRBJ2-1; 9 positions match TRBD1. Germline trimming cut 6 bases from V and 0 bases from J; bases unmatched to any gene: 3. The CDR3 loop spans 15 amino acids. Per the germline V gene, CDR1 is LNHDA and CDR2 is SQIVND (reference sequence). CDR3 protein: CASRTQGASYNEQFF. In DNA form, the CDR3 reads TGTGCCAGTAGAACACAGGGGGCCTCCTACAATGAGCAGTTCTTC.

The J gene is TRBJ2-1, the V gene TRBV4-1; 8 nucleotides match TRBD2. The trim removed 4 bases at V and 5 bases at J, leaving 7 bases unmatched. CDR1 and CDR2 (germline): MGHRA, YSYEKL. This CDR3 has 15 amino acids. The CDR3 DNA is TGCGCCAGCAGCCTATCCGGGACTAGTAACAATGAGCAGTTCTTC. Its protein product is CASSLSGTSNNEQFF.

The chain couples TRBV5-1 to TRBJ2-1; possibly TRBD1 for D (6 bases). V was trimmed by 5 bases and J by 4 bases, leaving 13 bases between them. Germline V gene sequence: CDR1 SGHRS, CDR2 YFSETQ. The length of the CDR3 is 14 residues. Here the CDR3 reads CASRSRDKYNEQFF. In DNA form, the CDR3 reads TGCGCCAGCAGGAGCAGGGACAAATACAATGAGCAGTTCTTC.

The chain employs TRBV28 and TRBJ2-7; D possibly matches TRBD1 or TRBD2 (5 bases each). Germline CDR1 is MDHEN and CDR2 is SYDVKM. V lost 10 bases and J lost 2, with 21 bases in between. The length of the CDR3 is 15 residues. The CDR3 loop is CATEGPKRTPYEQYF. CDR3 sequence (DNA): TGTGCCACCGAGGGACCTAAACGAACCCCCTACGAGCAGTACTTC.

There are many counts of this clonotype. The chain combines TRBV9 with TRBJ2-5; TRBD2 matches at 8 bases. Germline V gene sequence: CDR1 SGDLS, CDR2 YYNGEE. V lost 4 bases to trimming and J lost 1 base; unmatched junction nucleotides: 9. The CDR3 contains 16 residues. Here the CDR3 reads CASSPLGSGGQETQYF. As DNA, the CDR3 is TGTGCCAGCAGCCCCCTGGGAAGCGGGGGCCAAGAGACCCAGTACTTC.

The V call is TRBV7-2, the J call TRBJ1-1, with a tentative D call TRBD1 (5 bases). The CDR3 consists of 14 residues. V lost 4 bases, J lost 5 bases, and 14 bases lay in between. Germline V gene sequence: CDR1 SGHTA, CDR2 FQGNSA. CDR3 sequence: CASSSTVGGTEAFF. Written as DNA, the CDR3 is TGTGCCAGCAGCTCTACAGTGGGGGGAACTGAAGCTTTCTTT.

In its sample, this clonotype was seen many times. The rearrangement links TRBV6-1 to TRBJ2-2; maybe TRBD1 (6 bases). Deletions cut 6 bases from V and 4 bases from J, with 6 bases between. The CDR3 has 12 residues. CDR1 and CDR2 from the germline V gene are MNHNS and SASEGT. The CDR3 here is CASRQGTGELFF. The CDR3 coding sequence is TGTGCCAGCAGACAGGGCACCGGGGAGCTGTTTTTT.

The V and J genes are TRBV7-6 and TRBJ2-3, with 12 bases aligning to TRBD2. V shed 5 bases and J 4 bases; nucleotides not matched to a gene: 7. Germline values: CDR1 SGHVS, CDR2 FNYEAQ. The CDR3 extends over 16 amino acids. The chain's CDR3 is CASSPRLAGVADTQYF. CDR3 bases: TGTGCCAGCAGCCCCAGACTAGCGGGAGTCGCAGATACGCAGTATTTT.

This clonotype was counted ten times or more. For the CDR3, the DNA is TGTGCCAGCAGCCGACAGGGTTTAGGGATGAATTCACCCCTCCACTTT. Translating it yields CASSRQGLGMNSPLHF. The V and J genes are TRBV7-2 and TRBJ1-6; 7 nucleotides match TRBD1. The CDR3 is made up of 16 amino acids. The germline gives CDR1 SGHTA, CDR2 FQGNSA. The junction had 11 bases not matched to a gene; V was cut back by 5 bases and J by 7 bases.

In its sample, this clonotype was seen many times. The chain combines TRBV20-1 with TRBJ2-3, with 9 bases matching TRBD2. This CDR3 comprises 15 residues. The V gene's germline CDR1 is DFQATT and CDR2 SNEGSKA (reference sequence). The V segment lost 0 bases and the J segment 4 bases; nucleotides outside the gene matches: 5. CDR3 protein: CSAREVAGDADTQYF. CDR3 coding DNA: TGCAGTGCTAGAGAGGTAGCGGGAGACGCAGATACGCAGTATTTT.

Turning to this clonotype: One junction end does not reproduce the germline sequence, and a read error may be involved. V is TRBV7-3 and J is TRBJ2-3, with TRBD2 matching 8 bases. This CDR3 is 16 amino acids long. Germline lookup yields CDR1 SGHTA and CDR2 FQGTGA. The CDR3 loop reads CTSSGGAGDNTDTQYF. CDR3 coding DNA: TGTACCAGCAGCGGGGGAGCGGGCGACAACACAGATACGCAGTATTTT.

The table lists this clonotype with a few counts. The chain joins TRBV21-1 to TRBJ2-2; TRBD2, the table's D call, lacks a check against the DNA. TRBV21-1 is a pseudogene. The CDR3 loop spans 15 amino acids. The CDR3 region is CASTRPGREFRELFF. For the CDR3, the DNA is TGTGCCAGCACCCGCCCGGGGCGGGAGTTTAGGGAGCTGTTTTTT.

This clonotype has at least ten counts. The chain links TRBV4-2 to TRBJ2-1, with D possibly called TRBD1 or TRBD2 (5 bases each). V was shortened by 2 bases and J by 9 bases, with 14 bases between the two germline ends. The germline gives CDR1 LGHNA, CDR2 YNFKEQ. The CDR3 is made up of 14 amino acids. The CDR3 DNA follows: TGTGCCAGCAGCCAACCTCGGGGCTACGGTGAGCAGTTCTTC. Amino acids: CASSQPRGYGEQFF.

This clonotype occurred many times. This rearrangement joins TRBV5-1 to TRBJ1-1; 7 bases match TRBD1. Germline CDR1 is SGHRS and CDR2 is YFSETQ. After removal of 2 bases from V and 5 bases from J, the junction contained 12 bases not matched to a gene. The CDR3 consists of 16 residues. The CDR3 nucleotides are TGCGCCAGCAGCTTTGATTTGACAGGGAGCGGTACTGAAGCTTTCTTT. Translation: CASSFDLTGSGTEAFF.

Concerning this clonotype itself: This may be a read error: a much more frequent sequence differs by one nucleotide. The V gene is TRBV11-2, the J gene TRBJ2-7, with 10 bases matching TRBD1. This CDR3 comprises 14 residues. Germline V lookup: CDR1 SGHAT, CDR2 FQNNGV. Losses at the gene ends were 4 bases for V and 4 bases for J; bases not matched to a gene: 4. The CDR3 nucleotides are TGTGCCAGCAGCTACGGGACAGGGGTTTACGAGCAGTACTTC. Residues: CASSYGTGVYEQYF.

This clonotype has more than one count but fewer than ten. The chain has TRBV7-9 and TRBJ1-1, with D tentatively TRBD1 (6 bases). Trimming took 1 base from V and 11 from J, leaving 11 bases between them. Per the germline V gene, CDR1 is SEHNR and CDR2 is FQNEAQ (reference sequence). The CDR3 length is 12 residues. The CDR3 spells CASSLGGGTAFF. CDR3 DNA: TGTGCCAGCAGCTTAGGTGGGGGCACGGCTTTCTTT.

The chain uses TRBV13 and TRBJ2-5; maybe TRBD1 (5 bases). V was pared by 7 bases and J by 5 bases, with 11 bases between. The CDR3 loop spans 12 amino acids. The germline V gene has CDR1 PRHDT and CDR2 FYEKMQ (reference sequence). The CDR3 nucleotides are TGTGCCAGCAATAGGGGCGATGAGACCCAGTACTTC. The encoded protein is CASNRGDETQYF.

This clonotype has more than one count but fewer than ten. The chain uses TRBV7-6 and TRBJ1-3; D gene ambiguous. Looked up from germline, CDR1 is SGHVS and CDR2 is FNYEAQ. This CDR3 is built from 14 residues. Trimming removed 3 bases at V and 0 bases at J, with 6 bases between. The CDR3 loop is CASSLVRSGNTIYF. The CDR3 DNA follows: TGTGCCAGCAGCTTGGTTCGCTCTGGAAACACCATATATTTT.

This clonotype was seen at least ten times. The chain carries TRBV7-6 and TRBJ2-7, with TRBD1 matching over 7 bases. This CDR3 comprises 14 residues. V lost 0 bases to trimming and J lost 4 bases; unmatched junction nucleotides: 3. Germline assignment: CDR1 SGHVS and CDR2 FNYEAQ. In DNA, the CDR3 is TGTGCCAGCAGCTTAGCAGCAGGGGGATACGAGCAGTACTTC. Amino acid sequence: CASSLAAGGYEQYF.

The rearrangement joins TRBV12-3 or TRBV12-4 to TRBJ2-3; 8 bases agree with TRBD1. The V gene end was trimmed by 5 bases and the J gene end by 1 base; junction bases not matched to a gene: 8. The CDR3 consists of 16 residues. The CDR3, as DNA: TGTGCCAGCAGTGCTCCCTCGGGACAGGGCACAGATACGCAGTATTTT. It encodes CASSAPSGQGTDTQYF.

This clonotype was seen a few times. The chain is built from TRBV7-6 and TRBJ2-2, with unresolved D. Germline CDR1 reads SGHVS; CDR2 reads FNYEAQ. With 1 base removed from V and 3 bases from J, the gap between germline ends came to 0 bases. This CDR3 has 12 residues. The CDR3 spells CASSLDTGELFF. Here the CDR3 DNA reads TGTGCCAGCAGCTTAGACACCGGGGAGCTGTTTTTT. Using reference TRBV7-6 and TRBJ2-2 for the parts outside the CDR3, the full variable domain is GAGVSQSPRYKVTKRGQDVALRCDPISGHVSLYWYRQALGQGPEFLTYFNYEAQQDKSGLPNDRFSAERPEGSISTLTIQRTEQRDSAMYRCASSLDTGELFFGEGSRLTVL.